The 12 T cell receptor beta chains below come from one sample, sequenced in a study of T cells in Graves' hyperthyroidism and ophthalmopathy. The CDR3 regions of TCR beta were amplified from RNA transcripts. When the TCR CDR3 underwent first-round RT-PCR, the HTBI primer set was used. TCRdb recomputed calls from the multiplex PCR reads with MiXCR, one row per CDR3 protein. The sample yields about 640,000 distinct CDR3 sequences, less than 25% seen once. Material: blood. The source is a young man with Graves' ophthalmopathy.

The V and J genes are TRBV28 and TRBJ2-7, with TRBD1 identical over 7 bases. The CDR3 length is 13 residues. With V trimmed by 5 bases and J by 6 bases, 7 bases remained unmatched. Germline V gene lookup returns CDR1 MDHEN and CDR2 SYDVKM. CDR3 sequence: CASSLRDSSEQYF. CDR3 sequence (DNA): TGTGCCAGCAGTCTAAGGGACAGCAGCGAGCAGTACTTC. Filled out from reference TRBV28 and TRBJ2-7, the complete variable domain reads DVKVTQSSRYLVKRTGEKVFLECVQDMDHENMFWYRQDPGLGLRLIYFSYDVKMKEKGDIPEGYSVSREKKERFSLILESASTNQTSMYLCASSLRDSSEQYFGPGTRLTVT.

The chain has TRBV6-1 and TRBJ2-1; 7 bases are shared with TRBD2. CDR1 is MNHNS and CDR2 is SASEGT in the germline V gene. Losses at the gene ends were 7 bases for V and 6 bases for J; bases not matched to a gene: 9. The CDR3 loop spans 14 amino acids. CDR3 sequence (DNA): TGTGCCAGCAATGTCGCGGGAGTACCCAATGAGCAGTTCTTC. It specifies CASNVAGVPNEQFF.

The J gene is TRBJ1-1, the V gene TRBV20-1; no firm D call. Germline values: CDR1 DFQATT, CDR2 SNEGSKA (reference sequence). The CDR3 length is 14 residues. V gave up 4 bases and J gave up 2 bases, with 14 bases separating them. CDR3 residues: CSATILAGNTEAFF. DNA for the CDR3: TGCAGTGCTACGATCTTGGCGGGAAACACTGAAGCTTTCTTT.

In this sample, this clonotype turned up once. A much larger clone sits a single nucleotide away, making a read error possible. The V and J genes are TRBV11-3 and TRBJ2-7; 8 bases fit TRBD1. J gave up 5 bases and V 6 bases, and 6 bases lay outside the gene matches. Germline V gene lookup returns CDR1 SGHNT and CDR2 YENEEA. The CDR3 consists of 13 residues. The CDR3 sequence: CASRSGGGNEQYF. The CDR3 nucleotides read TGTGCCAGCAGATCAGGGGGCGGGAACGAGCAGTACTTC.

Points on this clonotype: This may stem from a read error, because a much larger clone lies one nucleotide away. This chain connects TRBV5-1 to TRBJ1-2; D not certain. Looked up from germline, CDR1 is SGHRS and CDR2 is YFSETQ. The CDR3 has 15 residues. With 0 bases removed from V and 4 bases from J, the gap between germline ends came to 13 bases. CDR3 sequence: CASSLGGEWAYGYTF. For the CDR3, the DNA is TGCGCCAGCAGCTTGGGTGGGGAGTGGGCCTATGGCTACACCTTC. Full variable domain (remainder filled in from reference TRBV5-1 and TRBJ1-2): KAGVTQTPRYLIKTRGQQVTLSCSPISGHRSVSWYQQTPGQGLQFLFEYFSETQRNKGNFPGRFSGRQFSNSRSEMNVSTLELGDSALYLCASSLGGEWAYGYTFGSGTRLTVV.

The table lists this clonotype with many counts. The gene calls are TRBV3-1 and TRBJ2-7; D not certain. CDR1 LGHDT and CDR2 YNNKEL come from the germline V gene (reference sequence). The CDR3 sequence is 15 residues long. Trimming stripped 1 base from V and 3 bases from J, with 13 bases between. Here the CDR3 reads CASSQGRTTIYEQYF. CDR3 coding DNA: TGTGCCAGCAGCCAAGGCAGGACGACAATCTACGAGCAGTACTTC.

This chain links TRBV20-1 with TRBJ2-5, with 7 positions matching TRBD2. This CDR3 contains 13 residues. Per the germline V gene, CDR1 is DFQATT and CDR2 is SNEGSKA (reference sequence). V shed 7 bases, J shed 2 bases, and the junction held 7 bases outside the gene matches. Written as DNA, the CDR3 is TGCAGTGGGGGAGGGACCATTCAAGAGACCCAGTACTTC. Its translation is CSGGGTIQETQYF.

This clonotype showed up many times. V is TRBV18 and J is TRBJ2-5, with 7 nucleotides matching TRBD1. The CDR3 runs 15 residues. V was clipped by 1 base and J by 4 bases; unmatched bases: 6. Germline V CDR1 and CDR2: KGHSH, LQKENI. CDR3 nucleotides: TGTGCCAGCTCACCACGCAGGGGGACCGGAGAGACCCAGTACTTC. This gives the protein CASSPRRGTGETQYF.

To note about this clonotype: This clone may be a read error of a much larger clone one base away. The rearrangement joins TRBV28 to TRBJ2-1; 7 bases are shared with TRBD2. Germline V gives CDR1 MDHEN, CDR2 SYDVKM. With V trimmed by 1 base and J by 8 bases, 8 bases remained unmatched. CDR3 length equals 15 residues. The CDR3 sequence is CASSLSSGKSDEQFF. CDR3 nucleotide sequence: TGTGCCAGCAGTTTATCAAGCGGGAAATCCGATGAGCAGTTCTTC. The full variable domain, rest sourced from reference TRBV28 and TRBJ2-1, is DVKVTQSSRYLVKRTGEKVFLECVQDMDHENMFWYRQDPGLGLRLIYFSYDVKMKEKGDIPEGYSVSREKKERFSLILESASTNQTSMYLCASSLSSGKSDEQFFGPGTRLTVL.

As concerns this clonotype: Lacking the conserved final phenylalanine or tryptophan, this CDR3 likely reflects a read error. The V call is TRBV25-1, the J call TRBJ1-1; 7 bases map to TRBD1. The CDR3 spans 14 residues. CDR1 and CDR2 (germline): MGHDK, SYGVNS. The ends lost 5 bases at V and 4 bases at J; junction bases unmatched: 7. CDR3 region: CASSHQGGGTEAFL. The CDR3 DNA reads as TGTGCCAGCAGTCATCAGGGGGGGGGCACTGAAGCTTTCCTT.

The J gene is TRBJ2-7, the V gene TRBV7-2; 13 bases line up with TRBD2. The germline V gene has CDR1 SGHTA and CDR2 FQGNSA. V was pared by 3 bases and J by 7 bases, with 6 bases of the junction left unmatched. The CDR3 runs to 15 residues. The CDR3 reads CASSLGTSGVREQYF. Here the CDR3 DNA reads TGTGCCAGCAGCTTGGGGACTAGCGGGGTACGAGAGCAGTACTTC.

The gene calls are TRBV5-6 and TRBJ2-7, with D perhaps matching TRBD1 or TRBD2 (5 bases each). The CDR3 has 17 residues. V dropped 1 base and J dropped 3 bases, with 20 bases sitting between them. Germline loops: CDR1 SGHDT, CDR2 YYEEEE. CDR3 bases: TGTGCCAGCAGCTTGAGTCTGTTGGCCGGGGCCAACTACGAGCAGTACTTC. Translation: CASSLSLLAGANYEQYF.